The 25 T cell receptor beta chains in this list originate from one sample, sequenced in a study of CXCR3-negative and CXCR3-positive naive CD8 T cells. Through 5' RACE with UMI labels, the TRB cDNA libraries were prepared. TCRdb reprocessed the 5' RACE reads; each CDR3 protein has one entry and no DNA is given. The data include tens of thousands of distinct CDR3 sequences; the top ten clones carry around a quarter. The sample consisted of memory CD8+ T cells from blood. These receptors originate from a human donor in good health. Some clones in this sample may be carry-over from other donors' samples.

This chain connects TRBV7-9 to TRBJ2-2. Germline V lookup: CDR1 SEHNR, CDR2 FQNEAQ (reference sequence). The CDR3 extends over 14 amino acids. CDR3 amino acids: CASSVDYSTGELFF.

The chain carries TRBV6-5 and TRBJ2-5; TCRdb names TRBD1, which stays unverified in the absence of DNA. The CDR3 sequence is 14 residues long. Germline V gives CDR1 MNHEY, CDR2 SVGAGI. Here the CDR3 reads CASSYDGGRETQYF.

The chain joins TRBV29-1 to TRBJ2-5; TCRdb reports TRBD1, a call that lacks DNA to check it against. This CDR3 has 16 amino acids. CDR1 and CDR2 (germline): SQVTM, ANQGSEA. Here the CDR3 reads CSVEGADRGLVETQYF.

This chain uses TRBV7-6 with TRBJ2-7; TCRdb indicates TRBD1, and absent DNA this call remains unverified. Per the germline V gene, CDR1 is SGHVS and CDR2 is FNYEAQ. The CDR3 is 15 amino acids. The CDR3 reads CASSLEPRQGYEQYF.

The chain links TRBV5-1 to TRBJ2-2; the TCRdb D gene call, TRBD2, has no DNA to confirm it. The CDR3 covers 15 residues. CDR1 and CDR2 (germline): SGHRS, YFSETQ. CDR3 sequence: CASSPGLVVAGELFF.

The chain carries TRBV29-1 and TRBJ2-1; without DNA, the TCRdb call of TRBD1 cannot be checked. The CDR3 runs to 11 residues. Germline lookup yields CDR1 SQVTM and CDR2 ANQGSEA. CDR3 region: CSASGVHEQFF.

The V and J genes are TRBV6-6 and TRBJ2-1; lacking DNA, the TRBD1 call made by TCRdb goes unchecked. This CDR3 is built from 14 residues. Germline V gene sequence: CDR1 MNHNY, CDR2 SVGAGI (reference sequence). The CDR3 reads CASSLGQGLGEQFF.

The chain employs TRBV27 and TRBJ2-7; absent DNA, TCRdb's TRBD1 call cannot be checked. This CDR3 comprises 15 residues. Germline CDR1 MNHEY, CDR2 SMNVEV (reference sequence). The CDR3 loop is CASTAGQGASYEQYF.

The chain uses TRBV29-1 and TRBJ2-3; TCRdb outputs TRBD1, but without DNA this stays unchecked. CDR1 and CDR2 (germline): SQVTM, ANQGSEA. This CDR3 is 15 amino acids long. CDR3 sequence reads: CSVVGTGGFTDTQYF.

The chain recombines TRBV29-1 with TRBJ2-2; TCRdb lists TRBD2, though no DNA is available to test this call. This CDR3 spans 14 amino acids. CDR1 is SQVTM and CDR2 is ANQGSEA in the germline V gene. CDR3 protein: CSVAPPAGTGELFF.

The chain recombines TRBV7-2 with TRBJ2-7; TCRdb names TRBD1, which stays unverified in the absence of DNA. This CDR3 spans 15 amino acids. Per the germline V gene, CDR1 is SGHTA and CDR2 is FQGNSA. CDR3 in amino acids: CASSDWTGLNLEQYF.

The chain joins TRBV29-1 to TRBJ1-1; TCRdb picks TRBD1, but there is no DNA to check that call. Germline CDR1 reads SQVTM; CDR2 reads ANQGSEA. CDR3 size: 15 residues. Here the CDR3 reads CSVEDTGTGRTEAFF.

The genes are TRBV2 and TRBJ2-1; TCRdb selects TRBD1, and the lack of DNA leaves this call unchecked. The CDR3 totals 13 residues. Germline V gives CDR1 SNHLY, CDR2 FYNNEI. The CDR3 protein is CARRRANRDEQFF. The variable domain in full, completed from reference TRBV2 and TRBJ2-1, reads EPEVTQTPSHQVTQMGQEVILRCVPISNHLYFYWYRQILGQKVEFLVSFYNNEISEKSEIFDDQFSVERPDGSNFTLKIRSTKLEDSAMYFCARRRANRDEQFFGPGTRLTVL.

The chain couples TRBV6-1 to TRBJ1-1; as DNA is missing, the TRBD1 call by TCRdb cannot be tested. Germline loops: CDR1 MNHNS, CDR2 SASEGT. This CDR3 has 16 residues. This CDR3 is CASSEALGHPNTEAFF.

The chain couples TRBV7-2 to TRBJ2-7; TCRdb's D call of TRBD1 is untestable without DNA. The CDR3 consists of 15 residues. From germline, CDR1 is SGHTA and CDR2 FQGNSA. The CDR3: CASSLEGQGSYEQYF.

This CDR3 reads CSVDSPGPINEQFF. This chain connects TRBV29-1 to TRBJ2-1. This CDR3 is 14 amino acids long. In germline, CDR1 is SQVTM, CDR2 ANQGSEA.

The chain is built from TRBV7-8 and TRBJ2-3; TCRdb names TRBD2, which stays unverified in the absence of DNA. The CDR3 has 15 residues. Germline V gene data show CDR1 as SGHVS and CDR2 as FQNEAQ. The CDR3 protein is CASSLKAGRTDTQYF.

The chain combines TRBV4-3 with TRBJ2-6; without DNA, the TCRdb call of TRBD1 cannot be checked. This CDR3 region has 16 residues. The germline V gene encodes CDR1 LGHNA and CDR2 YSLEER. The chain's CDR3 is CASSQSTGSGANVLTF.

The chain joins TRBV27 to TRBJ2-5; TCRdb's D call of TRBD1 is untestable without DNA. The CDR3 covers 15 residues. Per the germline V gene, CDR1 is MNHEY and CDR2 is SMNVEV (reference sequence). The CDR3 sequence: CASHGTGPREETQYF.

The chain employs TRBV14 and TRBJ2-5; with no DNA, the TCRdb D assignment of TRBD2 cannot be verified. Germline values: CDR1 SGHDN, CDR2 FVKESK. This CDR3 has 16 amino acids. CDR3 region: CASSPQDTLAQETQYF.

V is TRBV12-3 or TRBV12-4 and J is TRBJ1-2; the TRBD1 assignment by TCRdb is unverifiable without DNA. The CDR3 consists of 14 residues. CDR3 protein: CASSIRRGIYGYTF.

The V call is TRBV19, the J call TRBJ2-1. The CDR3 sequence is 15 residues long. Germline-derived CDR1 and CDR2 are LNHDA and SQIVND (reference sequence). The CDR3 loop reads CASSIVGNPHNEQFF.

The chain recombines TRBV5-5 with TRBJ2-5. This CDR3 comprises 14 residues. Looked up from germline, CDR1 is SGHKS and CDR2 is YYEKEE (reference sequence). The CDR3 spells CASSLGLFQETQYF.

The V gene is TRBV4-3, the J gene TRBJ2-1. The CDR3 is made up of 12 amino acids. Germline loops: CDR1 LGHNA, CDR2 YSLEER. The CDR3 reads CASSHLSNEQFF.

The chain recombines TRBV15 with TRBJ2-7; checking the TCRdb D call of TRBD1 is not possible without DNA. The CDR3 length is 14 residues. Looked up from germline, CDR1 is LNHNV and CDR2 is YYDKDF (reference sequence). CDR3 residues: CATSILGADYEQYF.